This TCR beta chain was found in a study of T cell repertoires in cytomegalovirus infection (dated by TCRdb to between 2018 and 2021). About the full investigation: Peptide stimulations targeted recently identified HLA-C-restricted CMV epitopes, whose presentation resists viral immunomodulation, together with well-studied HLA-B-restricted epitopes. Donor HLA type was relevant to the analysis, as public TCR beta signatures indicated carriage of CMV infection together with the matching HLA type. General study outcomes and caveats: In both this cohort and an independent roughly 350-donor cohort, the cumulative frequency of public TCR beta family members distinguished carriers of CMV infection plus the relevant HLA type. The ex vivo response was dominated by HLA-C-restricted CMV-specific TCR beta clonotypes, which also provided the single most frequent clonotype in two of eight donors.

The germline V gene (reference sequence) provides CDR1 MNHEY and CDR2 SMNVEV. Clipping removes 5 bases from V and 3 bases from J, with 2 as the unmatched junction base count. The CDR3 has 14 amino acids, counting the end cysteine and phenylalanine. The kept DNA is CDR3 alone, 42 bases in frame from the first base. The label giving this sample's treatment or condition can be read as: in vitro stimulation with specific CMV peptide epitopes to enrich CMV-specific T cells. These reads were obtained on an Illumina HiSeq 1500. In TCRdb, the public reads were trimmed at Q25 with fastp and aligned with MiXCR, with productive beta chains retained. Rows matching on CDR3 protein sequence are summarized as one entry with the most common DNA and genes. The sample table lists 110,000 to 150,000 distinct CDR3 sequences, 32% of them with a count of one. The ten most abundant clones make up roughly 51% of the sample.

This clonotype has just a few counts. Its antigen target is currently unknown. No much larger clone is present one base from it, and per-base qualities are unavailable. The origin of this receptor is a human donor in good health (CMV status not recorded). Some clones in this sample may be carry-over from other donors' samples. The chain is encoded by TRBV27 joined to TRBJ2-1, with 9 junctional bases fitting TRBD1. Sequenced material: CD8+ T cells from cultured PBMCs, taken from culture after CMV antigen stimulation. The CDR3 protein is CASSKDRGYNEQFF. The nucleotides are TGTGCCAGCAGTAAGGACAGGGGCTACAATGAGCAGTTCTTC.